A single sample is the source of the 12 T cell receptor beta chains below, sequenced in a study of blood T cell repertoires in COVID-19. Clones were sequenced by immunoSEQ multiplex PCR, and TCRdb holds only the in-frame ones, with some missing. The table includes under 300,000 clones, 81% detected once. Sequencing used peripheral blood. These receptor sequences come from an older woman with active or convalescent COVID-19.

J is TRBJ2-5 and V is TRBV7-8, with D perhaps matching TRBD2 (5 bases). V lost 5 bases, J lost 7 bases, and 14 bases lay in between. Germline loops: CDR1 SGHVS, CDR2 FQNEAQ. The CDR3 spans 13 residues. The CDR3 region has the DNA TGTGCCAGCAGCCGAGACTCGGGGATGACCCAGTACTTC. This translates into CASSRDSGMTQYF.

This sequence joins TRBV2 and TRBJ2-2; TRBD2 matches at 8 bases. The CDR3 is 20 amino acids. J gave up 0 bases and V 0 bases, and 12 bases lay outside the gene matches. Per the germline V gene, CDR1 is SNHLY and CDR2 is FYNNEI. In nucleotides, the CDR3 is TGTGCCAGCAGTGAAGCACGGGGGGGCGCTTTTTTCGCGAACACCGGGGAGCTGTTTTTT. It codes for CASSEARGGAFFANTGELFF.

CDR3 coding DNA: TGTGCCAGCAGGGGCGGACTAGCGGGGGATCGCCAGTTCTTC. Translated: CASRGGLAGDRQFF. The chain is built from TRBV6-5 and TRBJ2-1; TRBD2 aligns across 13 bases. The V gene end was trimmed by 6 bases and the J gene end by 13 bases; junction bases not matched to a gene: 9. CDR1 MNHEY and CDR2 SVGAGI come from the germline V gene. The CDR3 runs 14 residues.

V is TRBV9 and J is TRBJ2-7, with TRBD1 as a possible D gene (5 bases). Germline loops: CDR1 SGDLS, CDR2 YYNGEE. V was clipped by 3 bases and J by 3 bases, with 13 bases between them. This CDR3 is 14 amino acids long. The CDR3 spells CASSEEGANYEQYF. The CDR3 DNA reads TGTGCCAGCAGCGAGGAAGGGGCCAACTACGAGCAGTACTTC.

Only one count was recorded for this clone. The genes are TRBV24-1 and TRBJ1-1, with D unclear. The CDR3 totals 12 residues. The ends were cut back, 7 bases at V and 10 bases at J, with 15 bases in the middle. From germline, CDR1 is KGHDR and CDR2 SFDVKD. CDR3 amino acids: CATRRRAAGAFF. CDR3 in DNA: TGTGCCACCAGAAGGAGGGCGGCGGGAGCTTTCTTT.

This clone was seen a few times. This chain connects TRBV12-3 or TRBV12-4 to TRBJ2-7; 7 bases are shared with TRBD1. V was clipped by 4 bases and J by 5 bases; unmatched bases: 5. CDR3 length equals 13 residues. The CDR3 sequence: CASSYDRVDEQYF. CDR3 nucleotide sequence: TGTGCCAGCAGTTACGACAGGGTCGACGAGCAGTACTTC.

In nucleotides, the CDR3 is TGTGCCAGCTCAGTTACAGGGGTCCTCTCTGGAAACACCATATATTTT. Residues: CASSVTGVLSGNTIYF. This chain joins TRBV18 and TRBJ1-3, with 7 bases identical to TRBD1. Germline CDR1 is KGHSH and CDR2 is LQKENI. This CDR3 has 16 residues. V lost 5 bases and J lost 0; bases outside the gene matches: 7. The full variable domain, completed using reference TRBV18 and TRBJ1-3, is NAGVMQNPRHLVRRRGQEARLRCSPMKGHSHVYWYRQLPEEGLKFMVYLQKENIIDESGMPKERFSAEFPKEGPSILRIQQVVRGDSAAYFCASSVTGVLSGNTIYFGEGSWLTVV.

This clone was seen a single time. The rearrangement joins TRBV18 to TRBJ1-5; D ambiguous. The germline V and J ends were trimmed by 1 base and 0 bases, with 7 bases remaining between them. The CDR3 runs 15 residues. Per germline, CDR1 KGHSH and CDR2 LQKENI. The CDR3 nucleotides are TGTGCCAGCTCACCACGTGGCCTTAGCAATCAGCCCCAGCATTTT. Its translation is CASSPRGLSNQPQHF.

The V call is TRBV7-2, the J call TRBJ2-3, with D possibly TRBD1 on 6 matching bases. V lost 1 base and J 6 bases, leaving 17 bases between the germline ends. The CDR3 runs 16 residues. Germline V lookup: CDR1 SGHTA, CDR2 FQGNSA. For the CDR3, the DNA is TGTGCCAGCAGCTTAGGGATGGACAGAATTATTGATACGCAGTATTTT. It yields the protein CASSLGMDRIIDTQYF.

The chain's CDR3 is CASSRRGTDYGYTF. The CDR3 bases are TGTGCCAGCAGCCGCCGCGGGACCGACTATGGCTACACCTTC. The chain has TRBV14 and TRBJ1-2; TRBD1 might be the D (5 bases). There are 14 residues in the CDR3. Per germline, CDR1 SGHDN and CDR2 FVKESK. Between the trimmed V and J ends, which lost 4 bases and 3 bases, there was a span of 12 bases.

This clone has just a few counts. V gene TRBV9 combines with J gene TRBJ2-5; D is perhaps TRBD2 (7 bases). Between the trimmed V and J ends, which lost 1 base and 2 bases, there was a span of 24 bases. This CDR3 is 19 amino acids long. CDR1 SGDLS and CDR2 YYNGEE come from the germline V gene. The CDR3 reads CASSVTTGRAGAPQETQYF. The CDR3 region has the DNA TGTGCCAGCAGCGTAACGACTGGCCGCGCGGGGGCCCCACAAGAGACCCAGTACTTC. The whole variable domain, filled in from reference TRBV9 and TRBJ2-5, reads DSGVTQTPKHLITATGQRVTLRCSPRSGDLSVYWYQQSLDQGLQFLIQYYNGEERAKGNILERFSAQQFPDLHSELNLSSLELGDSALYFCASSVTTGRAGAPQETQYFGPGTRLLVL.

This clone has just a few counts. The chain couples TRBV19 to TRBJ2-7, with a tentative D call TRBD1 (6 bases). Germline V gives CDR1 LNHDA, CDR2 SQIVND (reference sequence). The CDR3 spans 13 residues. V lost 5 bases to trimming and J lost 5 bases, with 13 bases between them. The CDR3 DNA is TGTGCCAGTAGTTCCAGGGGTGTCCACGAGCAGTACTTC. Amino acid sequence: CASSSRGVHEQYF.